The 27 T cell receptor beta chains below were found in one sample sequenced in a study of synovial regulatory T cells in juvenile arthritis. Sequencing was performed with immunoSEQ multiplex PCR; in TCRdb, only in-frame clones are kept and a portion is missing. Its table lists 7,500 to 10,000 clones. Sequenced: Treg cells from blood. Subset given: remaining (HLA-DR-negative) circulating blood Treg cells. These receptor sequences come from a donor between 2 and 29 years old with juvenile idiopathic arthritis.

The chain links TRBV11-2 to TRBJ2-3; the D call from TCRdb, TRBD2, cannot be confirmed without DNA. The CDR3 extends over 16 amino acids. There is no recorded DNA. The germline V gene encodes CDR1 SGHAT and CDR2 FQNNGV. The CDR3 sequence is CASSGASGRVLDTQYF.

This CDR3 is CASSLAFTSAYNEQFF. V gene TRBV7-8 combines with J gene TRBJ2-1. The germline V gene has CDR1 SGHVS and CDR2 FQNEAQ. The length of the CDR3 is 16 residues. No DNA is recorded.

The chain has TRBV7-6 and TRBJ2-7; TCRdb's D call of TRBD1 is untestable without DNA. This CDR3 comprises 14 residues. The DNA is unrecorded. The germline gives CDR1 SGHVS, CDR2 FNYEAQ. The CDR3 loop is CASSLTRSTYEQYF.

The chain is built from TRBV5-1 and TRBJ2-7; absent DNA, TCRdb's TRBD2 call cannot be checked. The CDR3 is made up of 13 amino acids. The entry carries no DNA sequence. Germline values: CDR1 SGHRS, CDR2 YFSETQ. This CDR3 is CASSSSGSYEQYF.

The V gene is TRBV27, the J gene TRBJ1-2; as DNA is missing, the TRBD1 call by TCRdb cannot be tested. The CDR3 is made up of 13 amino acids. The coding DNA is unavailable. Germline CDR1 is MNHEY and CDR2 is SMNVEV (reference sequence). CDR3: CASSFSGANGYTF.

The genes are TRBV10-3 and TRBJ1-2. The CDR3 consists of 12 residues. The DNA is unrecorded. Per the germline V gene, CDR1 is ENHRY and CDR2 is SYGVKD. This CDR3 is CAISESELGYTF.

V and J are TRBV6-5 and TRBJ1-2. Germline V lookup: CDR1 MNHEY, CDR2 SVGAGI. The CDR3 sequence is 13 residues long. The record lacks a DNA sequence. The CDR3 spells CASRKGRTYGYTF.

The V call is TRBV12-5, the J call TRBJ2-7; TCRdb returns TRBD1, unconfirmable since there is no DNA. From germline, CDR1 is LGHNT and CDR2 FRNRAP. The CDR3 consists of 12 residues. There is no recorded DNA. This CDR3 reads CASGSRPDSRHF. Full variable domain (remainder filled in from reference TRBV12-5 and TRBJ2-7): DARVTQTPRHKVTEMGQEVTMRCQPILGHNTVFWYRQTMMQGLELLAYFRNRAPLDDSGMPKDRFSAEMPDATLATLKIQPSEPRDSAVYFCASGSRPDSRHFGPGTRLTVT.

The chain employs TRBV7-2 and TRBJ2-3; TCRdb outputs TRBD1, but without DNA this stays unchecked. Germline V CDR1 and CDR2: SGHTA, FQGNSA. The CDR3 consists of 14 residues. There is no recorded DNA. CDR3 loop: CASSLLQGQTTQYF.

V gene TRBV6-6 combines with J gene TRBJ2-7; checking the TCRdb D call of TRBD2 is not possible without DNA. This CDR3 is 13 amino acids long. No DNA was logged. CDR1 MNHNY and CDR2 SVGAGI come from the germline V gene (reference sequence). The CDR3 sequence is CASSYTASRSWSF.

V gene TRBV18 combines with J gene TRBJ1-2; there is no DNA to check the TCRdb D call of TRBD1. Germline CDR1 reads KGHSH; CDR2 reads LQKENI. CDR3 size: 15 residues. Only the protein sequence is given. CDR3 protein: CASSLTTGLDYGYTF.

This sequence joins TRBV27 and TRBJ1-1. The CDR3 spans 13 residues. No DNA is listed. Germline loops: CDR1 MNHEY, CDR2 SMNVEV (reference sequence). The CDR3 sequence: CASSLTGNTEAFF.

V gene TRBV19 combines with J gene TRBJ1-1; lacking DNA, the TRBD1 call made by TCRdb goes unchecked. In germline, CDR1 is LNHDA, CDR2 SQIVND (reference sequence). This CDR3 contains 14 residues. No DNA has been recorded. CDR3 protein: CASSSRDRWTEAFF.

The chain has TRBV7-2 and TRBJ1-1. The CDR3 covers 14 residues. A DNA sequence was not provided. Germline assignment: CDR1 SGHTA and CDR2 FQGNSA. The CDR3 here is CASSLGRSNTEAFF.

The rearrangement links TRBV11-3 to TRBJ2-6; TCRdb's D gene call, TRBD1, goes unchecked for lack of DNA. The CDR3 totals 18 residues. The protein alone is recorded here. Per the germline V gene, CDR1 is SGHNT and CDR2 is YENEEA. This CDR3 is CASSSDSTRSSGANVLTF.

The chain links TRBV6-1 to TRBJ1-1. Per the germline V gene, CDR1 is MNHNS and CDR2 is SASEGT. The CDR3 sequence is 15 residues long. No DNA is recorded. CDR3 region: CASSPLRVDTTEAFF.

This chain links TRBV20-1 with TRBJ1-1. Germline CDR1 DFQATT, CDR2 SNEGSKA (reference sequence). CDR3 length: 7 residues. No DNA appears here. CDR3 sequence: CSAQAFF.

This rearrangement joins TRBV12-5 to TRBJ1-5. Looked up from germline, CDR1 is LGHNT and CDR2 is FRNRAP. This CDR3 region has 11 residues. No DNA is recorded. This CDR3 reads CASGTDQPQHF.

The rearrangement joins TRBV6-1 to TRBJ2-7; as DNA is missing, the TRBD1 call by TCRdb cannot be tested. Germline CDR1 MNHNS, CDR2 SASEGT. The CDR3 is made up of 14 amino acids. Only the protein sequence is given. CDR3 sequence: CASRSDRLGYEQYF.

This chain links TRBV10-3 with TRBJ1-2. The CDR3 has 15 amino acids. DNA is not on record. In germline, CDR1 is ENHRY, CDR2 SYGVKD. The CDR3 loop reads CAISESPGSPYGYTF.

The CDR3 here is CASSPRASGSNEQFF. This rearrangement joins TRBV19 to TRBJ2-1; TCRdb's assignment of TRBD2 cannot be checked, as there is no DNA. The CDR3 sequence is 15 residues long. The nucleotide record is missing. CDR1 LNHDA and CDR2 SQIVND come from the germline V gene (reference sequence).

The chain uses TRBV12-5 and TRBJ2-7; without DNA, the TCRdb call of TRBD1 cannot be checked. The length of the CDR3 is 14 residues. DNA is not on record. Germline values: CDR1 LGHNT, CDR2 FRNRAP. The CDR3 loop is CASGLVSYRGRQYF.

This chain connects TRBV5-6 to TRBJ2-5. Germline loops: CDR1 SGHDT, CDR2 YYEEEE. The CDR3 is 12 residues long. Nucleotide data are not available. The CDR3 region is CASSLRTMTQYF.

The V gene is TRBV4-1, the J gene TRBJ2-7; as DNA is missing, the TRBD2 call by TCRdb cannot be tested. The CDR3 extends over 15 amino acids. Nucleotide data are not available. Looked up from germline, CDR1 is MGHRA and CDR2 is YSYEKL. Here the CDR3 reads CASSAETSGIHEQYF.

The rearrangement links TRBV10-3 to TRBJ2-7; TCRdb outputs TRBD2, but without DNA this stays unchecked. Germline V gene sequence: CDR1 ENHRY, CDR2 SYGVKD. The CDR3 totals 12 residues. No DNA accompanies this entry. CDR3 sequence reads: CAIKEGGVQQYF.

The gene calls are TRBV18 and TRBJ2-3. The CDR3 runs to 11 residues. Only the protein sequence is given. Germline V gene lookup returns CDR1 KGHSH and CDR2 LQKENI. CDR3 amino acids: CASSPTDTQYF.

V usage is TRBV4-1 and J usage is TRBJ1-2; with no DNA, the TCRdb D assignment of TRBD1 cannot be verified. The CDR3 contains 15 residues. No DNA accompanies this entry. In germline, CDR1 is MGHRA, CDR2 YSYEKL. Here the CDR3 reads CASHLAPGTDNGYTF.